Listed below are T cell receptor beta chains from one sample, sequenced in a study of blood T cell repertoires in COVID-19. Here immunoSEQ multiplex PCR was the method, and the copy in TCRdb shows in-frame clones only, minus some. Of tens of thousands of clones listed, less than 90% are singletons. Material for sequencing was peripheral blood. These receptors were taken from a woman in her seventies with active COVID-19. The CDR3 runs from the conserved cysteine through the conserved F or W. Fields, in order: J gene, V gene, D gene, clone size, CDR3 length, CDR3 protein, CDR3 DNA. D genes are given only for firm matches. The size field is filled for only some rows; it gives once, few, many or a size class.

J: TRBJ1-1; V: TRBV28; D: .; size: .; length: 16; CDR3: CASSSLSLGGNTEAFF; DNA: TGTGCCAGCAGCTCCCTGTCGTTGGGGGGGAACACTGAAGCTTTCTTT
J: TRBJ2-1; V: TRBV5-1; D: TRBD2; size: .; length: 14; CDR3: CASMHSGSLNEQFF; DNA: TGCGCCAGCATGCATAGCGGGAGTCTCAATGAGCAGTTCTTC
J: TRBJ2-3; V: TRBV5-1; D: .; size: once; length: 16; CDR3: CASSLGGRARTDTQYF; DNA: TGCGCCAGCAGCTTAGGGGGGAGGGCCCGCACAGATACGCAGTATTTT
J: TRBJ2-1; V: TRBV20-1; D: .; size: .; length: 11; CDR3: CSARSEREQFF; DNA: TGCAGTGCTAGGAGCGAGCGGGAGCAGTTCTTC
J: TRBJ2-7; V: TRBV10-3; D: TRBD1; size: once; length: 14; CDR3: CATGTGPSSYEQYF; DNA: TGTGCCACCGGGACAGGGCCTTCCTCCTACGAGCAGTACTTC
J: TRBJ2-5; V: TRBV28; D: .; size: .; length: 12; CDR3: CASSSRRETQYF; DNA: TGTGCCAGCAGTTCCCGGAGGGAGACCCAGTACTTC
J: TRBJ2-1; V: TRBV6-1; D: TRBD2; size: .; length: 16; CDR3: CASSATSGGGYNEQFF; DNA: TGTGCCAGCAGTGCCACTAGCGGAGGGGGGTACAATGAGCAGTTCTTC
J: TRBJ2-7; V: TRBV7-9; D: TRBD2; size: once; length: 16; CDR3: CASSRGLAGITYEQYF; DNA: TGTGCCAGCAGCCGAGGACTAGCGGGAATCACCTACGAGCAGTACTTC
J: TRBJ2-3; V: TRBV7-8; D: .; size: .; length: 16; CDR3: CASSLEGAGLTDTQYF; DNA: TGTGCCAGCAGCTTAGAAGGGGCGGGACTCACAGATACGCAGTATTTT
J: TRBJ2-1; V: TRBV6-6; D: TRBD2; size: few; length: 14; CDR3: CASTEGLARNEQFF; DNA: TGTGCCAGCACAGAGGGACTAGCGCGCAATGAGCAGTTCTTC
J: TRBJ2-5; V: TRBV2; D: .; size: .; length: 14; CDR3: CASSSDRNLETQYF; DNA: TGTGCCAGCAGCTCAGACAGGAACCTAGAGACCCAGTACTTC
J: TRBJ1-2; V: TRBV7-8; D: TRBD1; size: .; length: 12; CDR3: CASSLTGDGYTF; DNA: TGTGCCAGCAGCCTTACAGGGGATGGCTACACCTTC
J: TRBJ2-5; V: TRBV5-1; D: .; size: .; length: 15; CDR3: CASSGGSGRGETQYF; DNA: TGCGCCAGCAGCGGCGGTTCGGGTCGAGGAGAGACCCAGTACTTC
J: TRBJ1-3; V: TRBV2; D: .; size: .; length: 14; CDR3: CASGRGSAGNTIYF; DNA: TGTGCCAGCGGCCGGGGGTCGGCTGGAAACACCATATATTTT
J: TRBJ2-3; V: TRBV4-1; D: TRBD2; size: .; length: 15; CDR3: CASSQVLAGIDTQYF; DNA: TGCGCCAGCAGCCAAGTACTAGCGGGAATAGATACGCAGTATTTT
J: TRBJ2-7; V: TRBV9; D: .; size: few; length: 14; CDR3: CASSVVGGAYEQYF; DNA: TGTGCCAGCAGCGTAGTAGGCGGGGCCTACGAGCAGTACTTC
J: TRBJ2-1; V: TRBV6-1; D: .; size: .; length: 17; CDR3: CASSEATQGWSYNEQFF; DNA: TGTGCCAGCAGTGAAGCAACTCAGGGCTGGTCCTACAATGAGCAGTTCTTC
J: TRBJ2-3; V: TRBV21-1; D: .; size: .; length: 16; CDR3: CASSNPAGGYSDTQYF; DNA: TGTGCCAGCAGCAATCCGGCGGGAGGATATTCAGATACGCAGTATTTT
J: TRBJ1-5; V: TRBV10-2; D: TRBD1; size: .; length: 15; CDR3: CASSEGQGSIGAQHF; DNA: TGCGCCAGCAGTGAGGGACAGGGATCCATAGGGGCCCAGCATTTT
J: TRBJ2-1; V: TRBV5-1; D: TRBD2; size: .; length: 16; CDR3: CASSAQVGRADNEQFF; DNA: TGCGCCAGCAGCGCCCAGGTCGGGAGGGCCGACAATGAGCAGTTCTTC
J: TRBJ2-5; V: TRBV5-6; D: TRBD1; size: .; length: 15; CDR3: CASSLDPGQGTTQYF; DNA: TGTGCCAGCAGCCTCGACCCGGGACAGGGTACGACCCAGTACTTC
J: TRBJ2-1; V: TRBV19; D: .; size: .; length: 13; CDR3: CASSRTILDEQFF; DNA: TGTGCCAGTAGTAGGACTATCCTCGATGAGCAGTTCTTC
J: TRBJ1-3; V: TRBV5-6; D: .; size: .; length: 14; CDR3: CASSPTGTGNTIYF; DNA: TGTGCCAGCAGTCCAACAGGGACTGGAAACACCATATATTTT
J: TRBJ2-2; V: TRBV5-1; D: TRBD2; size: .; length: 18; CDR3: CASSPGLAGGRGTGELFF; DNA: TGCGCCAGCAGCCCGGGACTAGCGGGAGGGCGCGGCACCGGGGAGCTGTTTTTT
J: TRBJ2-5; V: TRBV7-9; D: TRBD2; size: once; length: 16; CDR3: CASSLAHPGGKETQYF; DNA: TGTGCCAGCAGCTTAGCGCATCCGGGAGGGAAAGAGACCCAGTACTTC
J: TRBJ2-1; V: TRBV30; D: TRBD2; size: .; length: 15; CDR3: CASTSGKLGYNEQFF; DNA: TGTGCCTCAACTAGCGGGAAGTTGGGGTACAATGAGCAGTTCTTC
J: TRBJ1-1; V: TRBV7-3; D: .; size: once; length: 15; CDR3: CASSPNPGPNTEAFF; DNA: TGTGCCAGCAGCCCGAACCCCGGTCCGAACACTGAAGCTTTCTTT
J: TRBJ2-3; V: TRBV19; D: .; size: few; length: 14; CDR3: CASSMDSRTDTQYF; DNA: TGTGCCAGTAGTATGGACAGTCGCACAGATACGCAGTATTTT
J: TRBJ2-3; V: TRBV28; D: TRBD2; size: .; length: 15; CDR3: CASSFMAGGPDTQYF; DNA: TGTGCCAGCAGTTTCATGGCGGGAGGCCCAGATACGCAGTATTTT
J: TRBJ2-6; V: TRBV27; D: .; size: .; length: 15; CDR3: CASRLQGPGANVLTF; DNA: TGTGCCAGCAGGTTGCAGGGCCCTGGGGCCAACGTCCTGACTTTC
J: TRBJ1-2; V: TRBV5-6; D: TRBD1; size: .; length: 16; CDR3: CASSLEGPGQGYGYTF; DNA: TGTGCCAGCAGCTTGGAGGGACCGGGACAGGGATATGGCTACACCTTC